This T cell receptor (beta chain) comes out of a study of early T cells in non-severe SARS-CoV-2 infection. The CDR3 runs to 13 residues. The germline V gene encodes CDR1 DFQATT and CDR2 SNEGSKA (reference sequence). Deletions cut 6 bases from V and 2 bases from J, with 12 bases between. The library protocol tagged individual cDNA molecules with unique molecular identifiers. TCRdb used MiXCR to reprocess the 5' RACE reads, holding one entry per CDR3 protein. This repertoire shows approximately 90,000 distinct CDR3 sequences, 11% found once; its top ten account for roughly 4.8%. The sequences come from whole blood, collected at baseline. This TCR was sampled from an adult who was a healthcare worker with PCR-confirmed SARS-CoV-2 infection or an uninfected control (not recorded which). The chain joins TRBV20-1 to TRBJ2-3; tentatively, D is TRBD1 (6 bases). The CDR3 coding sequence is TGCAGTGCCGCAGGGGTGAACACAGATACGCAGTATTTT. Protein: CSAAGVNTDTQYF.